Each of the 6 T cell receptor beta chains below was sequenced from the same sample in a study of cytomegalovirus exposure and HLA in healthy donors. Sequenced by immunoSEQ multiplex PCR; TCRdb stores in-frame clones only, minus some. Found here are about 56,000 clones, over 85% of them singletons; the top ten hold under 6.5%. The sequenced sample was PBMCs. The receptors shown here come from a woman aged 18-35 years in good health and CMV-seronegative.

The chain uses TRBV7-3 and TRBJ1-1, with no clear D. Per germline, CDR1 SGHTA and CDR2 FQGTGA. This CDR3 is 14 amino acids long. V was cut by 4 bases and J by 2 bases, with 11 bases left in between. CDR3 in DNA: TGTGCCAGCAGCTGGTTGGGTAGCAACACTGAAGCTTTCTTT. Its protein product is CASSWLGSNTEAFF. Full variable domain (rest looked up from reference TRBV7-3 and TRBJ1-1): GAGVSQTPSNKVTEKGKYVELRCDPISGHTALYWYRQSLGQGPEFLIYFQGTGAADDSGLPNDRFFAVRPEGSVSTLKIQRTERGDSAVYLCASSWLGSNTEAFFGQGTRLTVV.

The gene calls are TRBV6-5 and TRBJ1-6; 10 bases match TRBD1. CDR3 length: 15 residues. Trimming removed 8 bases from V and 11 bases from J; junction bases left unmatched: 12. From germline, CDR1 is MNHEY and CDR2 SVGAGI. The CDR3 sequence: CASGSVLGQGPPLHF. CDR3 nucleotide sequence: TGTGCCAGCGGTTCCGTCTTGGGACAGGGGCCACCCCTCCACTTT.

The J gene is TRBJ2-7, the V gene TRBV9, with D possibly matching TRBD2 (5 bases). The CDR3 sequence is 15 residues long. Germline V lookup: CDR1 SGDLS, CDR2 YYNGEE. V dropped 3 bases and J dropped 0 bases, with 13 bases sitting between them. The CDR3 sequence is CASSGGPLSSYEQYF. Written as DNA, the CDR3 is TGTGCCAGCAGCGGAGGGCCTCTTAGCTCCTACGAGCAGTACTTC.

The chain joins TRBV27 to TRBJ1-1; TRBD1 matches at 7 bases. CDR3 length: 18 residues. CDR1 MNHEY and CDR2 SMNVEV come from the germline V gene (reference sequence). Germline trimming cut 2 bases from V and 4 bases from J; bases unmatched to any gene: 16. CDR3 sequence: CASSLVWSVGGLSTEAFF. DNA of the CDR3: TGTGCCAGCAGTTTAGTTTGGAGTGTAGGGGGCTTAAGCACTGAAGCTTTCTTT.

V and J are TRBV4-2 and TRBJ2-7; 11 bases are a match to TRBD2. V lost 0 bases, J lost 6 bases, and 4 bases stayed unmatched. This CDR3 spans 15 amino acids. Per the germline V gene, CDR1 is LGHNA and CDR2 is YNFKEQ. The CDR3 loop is CASSQDSGGASEQYF. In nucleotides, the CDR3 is TGTGCCAGCAGCCAAGATAGCGGGGGGGCGTCCGAGCAGTACTTC.

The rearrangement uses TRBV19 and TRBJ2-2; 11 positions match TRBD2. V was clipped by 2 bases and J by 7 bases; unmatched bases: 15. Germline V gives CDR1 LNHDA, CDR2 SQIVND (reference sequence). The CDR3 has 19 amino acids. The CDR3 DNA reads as TGTGCCAGTAGTATAATGCGGCTAGCGGGGGGTAATCTTCTCGGGGAGCTGTTTTTT. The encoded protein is CASSIMRLAGGNLLGELFF.